Following are 29 T cell receptor beta chains from one sample sequenced in a study of blood T cell repertoires in COVID-19. Sequencing used immunoSEQ multiplex PCR; TCRdb keeps in-frame clones, though not all of them. The table records about 130,000 clones, roughly 77% of them present only once. Sequenced input: peripheral blood. Receptor source: a woman between 65 and 79 years old with COVID-19, enrolled during active disease.

This sequence joins TRBV6-1 and TRBJ2-1; 11 positions match TRBD2. The CDR3 totals 16 residues. The junction had 9 bases not matched to a gene; V was cut back by 2 bases and J by 9 bases. Germline V CDR1 and CDR2: MNHNS, SASEGT. In nucleotides, the CDR3 is TGTGCCAGCAGTGAAATCCTAGCGGGGGGAGGGGGTGAGCAGTTCTTC. Its protein product is CASSEILAGGGGEQFF.

With respect to this clone: Different DNA sequences within this sample yield the same CDR3. The V and J genes are TRBV5-4 and TRBJ2-7; 11 bases line up with TRBD2. Trimming removed 3 bases from V and 7 bases from J; junction bases left unmatched: 9. The CDR3 length is 15 residues. CDR1 and CDR2 from the germline V gene are SGHNT and YYREEE (reference sequence). The CDR3 here is CASSSLAGGPREQYF. As DNA, the CDR3 is TGTGCCAGCAGCTCCTTAGCGGGGGGGCCTCGAGAGCAGTACTTC.

The chain couples TRBV19 to TRBJ1-3; perhaps TRBD1 as D (5 bases). The CDR3 has 15 residues. Germline lookup yields CDR1 LNHDA and CDR2 SQIVND (reference sequence). V lost 6 bases, J lost 0 bases, and 12 bases lay in between. The CDR3 nucleotides read TGTGCCAGTAGACCCCGGGGGTTCTCTGGAAACACCATATATTTT. Amino acid sequence: CASRPRGFSGNTIYF.

The chain carries TRBV29-1 and TRBJ1-2, with D possibly TRBD1 on 5 matching bases. The CDR3 totals 12 residues. V was pared by 0 bases and J by 5 bases, with 7 bases between. CDR1 and CDR2 (germline): SQVTM, ANQGSEA. The CDR3 coding sequence is TGCAGCGTTGAAGACCGACAGTATGGCTACACCTTC. Translated: CSVEDRQYGYTF. The whole variable domain, filled in from reference TRBV29-1 and TRBJ1-2, reads SAVISQKPSRDICQRGTSLTIQCQVDSQVTMMFWYRQQPGQSLTLIATANQGSEATYESGFVIDKFPISRPNLTFSTLTVSNMSPEDSSIYLCSVEDRQYGYTFGSGTRLTVV.

This rearrangement joins TRBV25-1 to TRBJ1-6; 7 nucleotides line up with TRBD1. CDR3 length: 14 amino acids. Unmatched junction bases numbered 6, after V lost 6 bases and J lost 7 bases. Germline V gene sequence: CDR1 MGHDK, CDR2 SYGVNS. The CDR3 loop reads CASRRQGGNSPLHF. Written as DNA, the CDR3 is TGTGCCAGCAGGAGACAAGGGGGCAATTCACCCCTCCACTTT.

The V gene is TRBV5-5, the J gene TRBJ1-5, with D tentatively TRBD1 (5 bases). CDR3 length equals 16 residues. The V gene lost 4 bases and the J gene lost 3 bases, with 17 bases spanning the gap. Germline V CDR1 and CDR2: SGHKS, YYEKEE (reference sequence). The DNA of the CDR3 is TGTGCCAGCAGCCTACAATTCGACAGCTTCAATCAGCCCCAGCATTTT. This sequence encodes CASSLQFDSFNQPQHF.

The chain couples TRBV10-2 to TRBJ1-5, with a possible D match to TRBD1 (6 bases). Trimming removed 11 bases at V and 4 bases at J, with 15 bases between. In germline, CDR1 is WSHSY, CDR2 SAAADI. The CDR3 length is 13 residues. The CDR3 region is CASAGAPNQPQHF. The CDR3 region has the DNA TGCGCCTCCGCAGGGGCCCCAAATCAGCCCCAGCATTTT.

The chain joins TRBV19 to TRBJ2-5; D is uncertain. Trimming cost V 3 bases and J 5 bases, with 16 bases left between them. The CDR3 contains 15 residues. CDR1 is LNHDA, CDR2 SQIVND, per germline (reference sequence). The CDR3 sequence: CASSIRFQDGETQYF. The CDR3 DNA follows: TGTGCCAGTAGTATCCGGTTCCAGGATGGGGAGACCCAGTACTTC.

The chain couples TRBV5-5 to TRBJ2-7, with a possible D match to TRBD2 (5 bases). Between the trimmed V and J ends, which lost 4 bases and 3 bases, there was a span of 11 bases. Germline values: CDR1 SGHKS, CDR2 YYEKEE (reference sequence). This CDR3 has 13 residues. In DNA, the CDR3 is TGTGCCAGCAGCCAATTCCGGGGCTACGAGCAGTACTTC. The encoded protein is CASSQFRGYEQYF.

In this sample, this clone turned up a few times. This chain links TRBV28 with TRBJ1-1, with a weak D call TRBD1 (6 bases). V gave up 3 bases and J gave up 1 base, with 18 bases separating them. Germline V gene sequence: CDR1 MDHEN, CDR2 SYDVKM. This CDR3 is 17 amino acids long. CDR3 amino acids: CASSFHQGLVGNTEAFF. CDR3 coding DNA: TGTGCCAGCAGTTTTCATCAGGGGTTAGTGGGGAACACTGAAGCTTTCTTT.

This chain joins TRBV30 and TRBJ1-1; TRBD1 matches 9 bases. Losses at the gene ends were 8 bases for V and 4 bases for J; bases not matched to a gene: 11. Germline lookup yields CDR1 GTSNPN and CDR2 SVGIG (reference sequence). The CDR3 is made up of 14 amino acids. In DNA, the CDR3 is TGTGCCGCATCAAGACAGGGGGTTGGCACTGAAGCTTTCTTT. Encoded protein: CAASRQGVGTEAFF. The variable domain in full, completed from reference TRBV30 and TRBJ1-1, reads SQTIHQWPATLVQPVGSPLSLECTVEGTSNPNLYWYRQAAGRGLQLLFYSVGIGQISSEVPQNLSASRPQDRQFILSSKKLLLSDSGFYLCAASRQGVGTEAFFGQGTRLTVV.

V and J are TRBV6-2 or TRBV6-3 and TRBJ2-7; 8 positions match TRBD2. Germline CDR1 MNHEY, CDR2 SVGEGT. The CDR3 is 15 residues long. V was clipped by 6 bases and J by 1 base; unmatched bases: 8. This chain's CDR3 is CASSLSPSGSYEQYF. DNA of the CDR3: TGTGCCAGCAGCCTATCCCCTAGCGGGTCCTACGAGCAGTACTTC.

V and J are TRBV7-2 and TRBJ1-2; 11 bases are a match to TRBD1. Per the germline V gene, CDR1 is SGHTA and CDR2 is FQGNSA. This CDR3 comprises 16 residues. V was pared by 5 bases and J by 1 base, with 6 bases of the junction left unmatched. The CDR3 bases are TGTGCCAGCAGCACCGGACAGGGGGCAGATAACTATGGCTACACCTTC. Translating gives CASSTGQGADNYGYTF.

The chain uses TRBV5-1 and TRBJ2-1, with no clear D. Germline assignment: CDR1 SGHRS and CDR2 YFSETQ. V was shortened by 5 bases and J by 6 bases, with 15 bases between the two germline ends. The CDR3 spans 14 residues. CDR3 coding DNA: TGCGCCAGCAGTAGCCGAGTGGATCGCAATGAGCAGTTCTTC. Its translation: CASSSRVDRNEQFF.

This clone is a singleton in its sample. The chain is built from TRBV7-2 and TRBJ1-2; TRBD1 is a possible D gene (6 bases). This CDR3 spans 17 amino acids. Trimming removed 5 bases at V and 1 base at J, with 20 bases between. The germline CDR1 and CDR2 sequences are SGHTA and FQGNSA. The CDR3 DNA follows: TGTGCCAGCAGCCCCCGACCTGGCCCAGGGGATAACTATGGCTACACCTTC. This encodes CASSPRPGPGDNYGYTF.

The chain uses TRBV29-1 and TRBJ2-5, with 9 bases aligning to TRBD2. The CDR3 is made up of 18 amino acids. Germline V gene data show CDR1 as SQVTM and CDR2 as ANQGSEA. J was trimmed by 4 bases and V by 0 bases; bases with no gene match: 15. CDR3 bases: TGCAGCGTTGAAGAAATTGTAGCGGGGGCCTTCCCTGGAGAGACCCAGTACTTC. Protein: CSVEEIVAGAFPGETQYF.

CDR3 bases: TGTGCCAGCAGTACCTCGGCGGATTCACCCCTCCACTTT. As protein: CASSTSADSPLHF. The chain employs TRBV6-2 or TRBV6-3 and TRBJ1-6; no clear D. There are 13 residues in the CDR3. CDR1 and CDR2 (germline): MNHEY, SVGEGT. V was cut by 5 bases and J by 8 bases, with 10 bases left in between.

The CDR3 loop reads CASSLEGAANTEAFF. CDR3 sequence (DNA): TGTGCCAGCAGCCTAGAGGGGGCAGCGAACACTGAAGCTTTCTTT. The rearrangement uses TRBV7-2 and TRBJ1-1; 7 positions agree with TRBD1. This CDR3 is 15 amino acids long. Germline V gene sequence: CDR1 SGHTA, CDR2 FQGNSA. Germline trimming cut 5 bases from V and 1 base from J; bases unmatched to any gene: 7.

This clone has only a few counts. This chain connects TRBV12-3 or TRBV12-4 to TRBJ1-2; TRBD1 is a possible D gene (6 bases). This CDR3 spans 12 amino acids. With 5 bases removed from V and 8 bases from J, the gap between germline ends came to 12 bases. The CDR3 region has the DNA TGTGCCAGCAGTGACAGGTTGGGCGGCTACACCTTC. As protein: CASSDRLGGYTF.

This clone was counted a few times. The chain has TRBV10-3 and TRBJ1-6, with D possibly TRBD1 on 5 matching bases. From germline, CDR1 is ENHRY and CDR2 SYGVKD. Trimming stripped 7 bases from V and 7 bases from J, with 11 bases between. This CDR3 contains 13 residues. The CDR3 nucleotides read TGTGCCATCAAGGAGGGGACGAATTCACCCCTCCACTTT. Residues: CAIKEGTNSPLHF.

This sequence joins TRBV7-8 and TRBJ2-7, with D perhaps TRBD1 (6 bases). V was clipped by 1 base and J by 7 bases, with 17 bases between them. The CDR3 is 15 amino acids. Germline V gives CDR1 SGHVS, CDR2 FQNEAQ. CDR3 amino acids: CASSLDVWGRTEQYF. The CDR3 DNA follows: TGTGCCAGCAGCTTAGATGTCTGGGGGCGGACAGAGCAGTACTTC.

This sequence joins TRBV6-5 and TRBJ1-1; 8 bases are a match to TRBD1. V gave up 0 bases and J gave up 0 bases; unmatched junction bases: 3. Germline CDR1 MNHEY, CDR2 SVGAGI. The CDR3 covers 16 residues. CDR3: CASSYSPGGMNTEAFF. CDR3 nucleotides: TGTGCCAGCAGTTACTCACCAGGGGGCATGAACACTGAAGCTTTCTTT.

The genes are TRBV5-6 and TRBJ2-6; perhaps TRBD1 as D (6 bases). Trimming removed 7 bases from V and 4 bases from J, with 12 bases in between. Looked up from germline, CDR1 is SGHDT and CDR2 is YYEEEE. The length of the CDR3 is 14 residues. This CDR3 reads CASSTGRGANVLTF. The CDR3 DNA sequence: TGTGCCAGCTCAACAGGGCGAGGGGCCAACGTCCTGACTTTC. The whole variable domain, remainder taken from reference TRBV5-6 and TRBJ2-6, is DAGVTQSPTHLIKTRGQQVTLRCSPKSGHDTVSWYQQALGQGPQFIFQYYEEEERQRGNFPDRFSGHQFPNYSSELNVNALLLGDSALYLCASSTGRGANVLTFGAGSRLTVL.

V is TRBV7-9 and J is TRBJ2-2, with D uncertain. The germline V gene encodes CDR1 SEHNR and CDR2 FQNEAQ (reference sequence). This CDR3 has 10 residues. Trimming removed 8 bases at V and 8 bases at J, with 6 bases between. Written as DNA, the CDR3 is TGTGCCAGCCCCGTGGGGGAGCTGTTTTTT. Protein: CASPVGELFF.

V and J are TRBV6-1 and TRBJ1-1, with D perhaps matching TRBD1 (5 bases). Trimming stripped 3 bases from V and 0 bases from J, with 14 bases between. The CDR3 loop spans 16 amino acids. Germline V CDR1 and CDR2: MNHNS, SASEGT. CDR3 nucleotides: TGTGCCAGCAGTGATTACAGGTTTAACATGAACACTGAAGCTTTCTTT. It yields the protein CASSDYRFNMNTEAFF.

The rearrangement links TRBV4-2 to TRBJ2-3; 12 positions agree with TRBD2. V shed 6 bases, J shed 0 bases, and the junction held 4 bases outside the gene matches. Germline V gives CDR1 LGHNA, CDR2 YNFKEQ. The CDR3 consists of 16 residues. The CDR3 here is CASRTSGGPSTDTQYF. CDR3 bases: TGTGCCAGCAGAACTAGCGGGGGGCCTAGCACAGATACGCAGTATTTT.

This clone was picked up a small number of times. CDR3 sequence (DNA): TGTGCCACGGAGGGGGGGTTGGACACTGAAGCTTTCTTT. Its translation: CATEGGLDTEAFF. The V and J genes are TRBV7-2 and TRBJ1-1; tentatively, D is TRBD1 (6 bases). The CDR3 length is 13 residues. Germline-derived CDR1 and CDR2 are SGHTA and FQGNSA. V was trimmed by 10 bases and J by 3 bases, leaving 15 bases between them.

The gene calls are TRBV19 and TRBJ1-1, with D maybe TRBD1 (5 bases). CDR3 length: 13 amino acids. The ends were cut back, 3 bases at V and 4 bases at J, with 9 bases in the middle. Germline CDR1 is LNHDA and CDR2 is SQIVND (reference sequence). This CDR3 reads CASSMSGATEAFF. The DNA for the CDR3 is TGTGCCAGTAGTATGAGTGGGGCCACTGAAGCTTTCTTT.

J is TRBJ2-3 and V is TRBV5-1; maybe TRBD1 (6 bases). Trimming pared 2 bases from V and 2 bases from J, leaving 9 bases between. This CDR3 is 14 amino acids long. From germline, CDR1 is SGHRS and CDR2 YFSETQ. The CDR3 reads CASSLGQLTDTQYF. CDR3 sequence (DNA): TGCGCCAGCAGCTTAGGACAGCTCACAGATACGCAGTATTTT. The complete variable domain, with remaining parts taken from reference TRBV5-1 and TRBJ2-3, reads KAGVTQTPRYLIKTRGQQVTLSCSPISGHRSVSWYQQTPGQGLQFLFEYFSETQRNKGNFPGRFSGRQFSNSRSEMNVSTLELGDSALYLCASSLGQLTDTQYFGPGTRLTVL.